This paragraph covers one TCR beta chain sequence. Using immunoSEQ multiplex PCR, the repertoire was profiled, and TCRdb retains in-frame clones only, with some absent. The sample yields 70,000 to 80,000 clones, more than 80% seen once. These data come from a study of control samples from healthy donors and cancer patients. The sequence came from a man aged 50 to 60 in good health. Sample: blood.

The CDR3 spells CAISDRKRHTEAFF. As DNA, the CDR3 is TGTGCCATCAGTGACAGGAAGAGGCACACTGAAGCTTTCTTT. The chain joins TRBV10-3 to TRBJ1-1; D is unresolved. Trimming took off 3 bases at V and 3 bases at J, with 11 bases between the two ends. CDR1 is ENHRY, CDR2 SYGVKD, per germline. The CDR3 sequence is 14 residues long.